This T cell receptor beta chain is drawn from a study of response to subunit inactivated influenza vaccine. Each CDR3 protein is one row after TCRdb ran MiXCR on the RT-PCR reads. The profile shows about 540,000 distinct CDR3 sequences, 20% to 25% of them singletons. V gave up 7 bases and J gave up 3 bases; unmatched junction bases: 3. Germline assignment: CDR1 SQVTM and CDR2 ANQGSEA. This CDR3 has 11 residues. Another study also made use of these data, one on T cells expressing NK-cell markers. That study adds: A 5'RACE template switching approach incorporating UMIs was used to make TCR beta cDNA. It was sorted CD3+CD56+NKG2C+, CD3+CD56+NKG2C- and CD3+CD56-NKG2C+ T cells that supplied the TCR beta repertoires.

This clonotype was obtained from a man between 45 and 60 years old who received an inactivated influenza vaccine. The sample consisted of CD4+ T cells sorted from PBMCs, taken roughly 13 days after vaccination. The V gene is TRBV29-1, the J gene TRBJ2-7; TRBD2 matches 7 bases. The CDR3 spells CSGQRDYEQYF. The CDR3 coding sequence is TGCAGCGGCCAGCGGGACTACGAGCAGTACTTC.